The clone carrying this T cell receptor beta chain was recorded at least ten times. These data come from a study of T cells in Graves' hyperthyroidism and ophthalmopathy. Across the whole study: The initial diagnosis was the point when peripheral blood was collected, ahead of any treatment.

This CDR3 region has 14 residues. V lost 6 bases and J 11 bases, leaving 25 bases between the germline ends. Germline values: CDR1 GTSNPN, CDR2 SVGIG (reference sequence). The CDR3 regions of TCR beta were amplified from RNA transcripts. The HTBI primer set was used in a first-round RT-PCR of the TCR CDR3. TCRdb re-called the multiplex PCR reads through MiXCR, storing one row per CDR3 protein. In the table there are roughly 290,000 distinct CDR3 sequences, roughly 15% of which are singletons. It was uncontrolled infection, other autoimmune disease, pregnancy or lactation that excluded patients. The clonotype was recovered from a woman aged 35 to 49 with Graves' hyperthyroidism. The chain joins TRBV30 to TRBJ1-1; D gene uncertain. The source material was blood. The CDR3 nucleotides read TGTGCCTGCCTAACGGGCTCCCCCGGAATCGGCGCTTTCTTT. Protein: CACLTGSPGIGAFF.